These T cell receptor beta chains were read from a single sample in a study of patients and donors after allogeneic stem cell transplantation. TCRdb fed the RT-PCR reads into MiXCR, producing one record per CDR3 protein. The sample contains hundreds of thousands of distinct CDR3 sequences, roughly 17% of which appear only once. The specimen sequenced was blood, either unsorted or a sorted T cell fraction (not recorded which). The origin of the receptors is a human donor who was either an allogeneic HSCT recipient or a stem cell or donor lymphocyte infusion donor (not recorded which). It is not recorded whose cells these are; they may come from a transplant donor. Both conserved end residues are part of each CDR3. The D gene is left open where the match is weak. Clone size, where shown, is once, few, many, or a class for clones that have expanded.

D gene,V gene,clone size,J gene,CDR3 protein,CDR3 DNA
NA,TRBV7-2,NA,TRBJ2-7,CASSPGDGSYEQYF,TGTGCCAGCAGCCCCGGGGACGGCTCCTACGAGCAGTACTTC
NA,TRBV6-2/TRBV6-3,few,TRBJ1-2,CASTRPRNYGYTF,TGTGCCAGCACCCGCCCCAGGAACTATGGCTACACCTTC
NA,TRBV10-3,NA,TRBJ1-2,CAIRVWGANDYGYTF,TGTGCCATCAGGGTCTGGGGCGCGAATGACTATGGCTACACCTTC
TRBD1,TRBV9,few,TRBJ1-6,CASSVGGTGVKNSPLHF,TGTGCCAGCAGCGTAGGCGGGACAGGGGTGAAAAATTCACCCCTCCACTTT
NA,TRBV20-1,NA,TRBJ2-5,CSVHRLAETQYF,TGCAGTGTTCACAGGTTAGCGGAGACCCAGTACTTC
NA,TRBV20-1,NA,TRBJ1-4,CSALAWQRDEKLFF,TGCAGTGCTCTAGCATGGCAGCGAGATGAAAAACTGTTTTTT
TRBD1,TRBV24-1,once,TRBJ2-1,CATSDRRTGGYNEQFF,TGTGCCACCAGTGACCGGAGGACAGGGGGATACAATGAGCAGTTCTTC
NA,TRBV7-9,few,TRBJ1-5,CASSAGLGQPQHF,TGTGCCAGCAGCGCGGGTCTCGGGCAGCCCCAGCATTTT
TRBD2,TRBV7-6,once,TRBJ2-7,CASSGTSGNKGEYEQYF,TGTGCCAGCAGCGGGACTAGCGGGAACAAGGGGGAGTACGAGCAGTACTTC
TRBD1,TRBV4-3,few,TRBJ1-1,CASSLNKGTGHVGGTEAFF,TGCGCCAGCAGCCTAAATAAGGGGACAGGGCATGTCGGTGGAACTGAAGCTTTCTTT
TRBD2,TRBV5-1,NA,TRBJ2-5,CASSSGLAGPETQYF,TGCGCCAGCAGCTCAGGACTAGCGGGCCCAGAGACCCAGTACTTC
TRBD1,TRBV2,NA,TRBJ1-1,CASSRTGGFTNTEAFF,TGTGCCAGCAGTAGGACAGGGGGCTTCACGAACACTGAAGCTTTCTTT
NA,TRBV7-2,few,TRBJ1-1,CASSPPRGRNTEAFF,TGTGCCAGCAGCCCACCGAGGGGCAGGAACACTGAAGCTTTCTTT
NA,TRBV9,NA,TRBJ2-7,CASSLGPQGYDEQYF,TGTGCCAGCAGCCTAGGACCCCAGGGGTACGACGAGCAGTACTTC
NA,TRBV5-6,few,TRBJ1-6,CASSSSGAVNSPLHF,TGTGCCAGCAGCTCCAGCGGCGCAGTTAATTCACCCCTCCACTTT
NA,TRBV20-1,few,TRBJ2-3,CSARDLLRDTDTQYF,TGCAGTGCTAGAGATTTGCTCCGGGACACAGATACGCAGTATTTT
NA,TRBV4-2,NA,TRBJ2-7,CASSQLARPYEQYF,TGTGCCAGCAGCCAACTAGCGAGGCCCTACGAGCAGTACTTC
TRBD2,TRBV7-3,few,TRBJ2-1,CASSSSRLAGGYNEQFF,TGTGCCAGCAGCTCCTCACGACTAGCGGGGGGATACAATGAGCAGTTCTTC
NA,TRBV2,few,TRBJ2-7,CASSVSRGYEQYF,TGTGCCAGCAGTGTTTCGCGGGGCTACGAGCAGTACTTC
NA,TRBV6-1,many,TRBJ1-2,CASRRTAIYGYTF,TGTGCCAGCAGGAGGACAGCCATCTATGGCTACACCTTC
NA,TRBV11-3,NA,TRBJ2-5,CASSLTGNVETQYF,TGTGCCAGCAGCTTAACAGGGAATGTGGAGACCCAGTACTTC
NA,TRBV6-5,few,TRBJ2-5,CASSYSILGLETQYF,TGTGCCAGCAGTTACTCGATTCTGGGGCTCGAGACCCAGTACTTC
NA,TRBV4-1,few,TRBJ2-1,CASSLPRDGLYNEQFF,TGCGCCAGCAGCCTCCCCCGGGACGGACTCTACAATGAGCAGTTCTTC
TRBD1,TRBV27,few,TRBJ2-7,CASAPQSRGDRGSYEQYF,TGTGCCAGCGCCCCTCAATCCCGGGGGGACAGGGGCTCCTACGAGCAGTACTTC
NA,TRBV5-6,NA,TRBJ2-4,CASSFGENIQYF,TGTGCCAGCAGCTTCGGGGAAAACATTCAGTACTTC
NA,TRBV4-2,NA,TRBJ2-3,CASSQAGTLTDTQYF,TGTGCCAGCAGCCAAGCAGGGACTCTGACAGATACGCAGTATTTT
TRBD2,TRBV18,medium-sized,TRBJ2-3,CASSPPTRGVNTDTQYF,TGTGCCAGCTCACCACCGACCCGGGGGGTCAACACAGATACGCAGTATTTT
NA,TRBV6-1,few,TRBJ1-2,CASRHPQAANYGYTF,TGTGCCAGCAGACACCCACAGGCGGCTAACTATGGCTACACCTTC
TRBD2,TRBV7-2,NA,TRBJ2-3,CASSSTSGRVTTDTQYF,TGTGCCAGCAGCTCTACTAGCGGGAGAGTCACCACAGATACGCAGTATTTT
TRBD2,TRBV4-1,once,TRBJ2-1,CASSHFSGGVYNEQFF,TGCGCCAGCAGTCATTTTAGCGGGGGGGTCTACAATGAGCAGTTCTTC
TRBD2,TRBV20-1,few,TRBJ2-7,CSARDSGGPGEQYF,TGCAGTGCTAGAGATTCGGGAGGGCCAGGCGAGCAGTACTTC
TRBD2,TRBV20-1,NA,TRBJ2-7,CSAGVWVTSGSYEQYF,TGCAGTGCGGGGGTTTGGGTGACTAGCGGGTCCTACGAGCAGTACTTC
NA,TRBV24-1,few,TRBJ2-1,CATSDFRDTNNEQFF,TGTGCCACCAGTGATTTCAGGGACACTAACAATGAGCAGTTCTTC